The 28 T cell receptor beta chains below come from one sample, sequenced in a study of cytomegalovirus exposure and HLA in healthy donors. PCR involved 60 Vbeta and 13 Jbeta primers. Sequenced by immunoSEQ multiplex PCR; TCRdb stores in-frame clones only, minus some. This table holds roughly 200,000 clones, more than 60% found once. The sample taken for sequencing was PBMCs. These receptors all stem from an older woman in good health and CMV-seropositive.

This chain connects TRBV29-1 to TRBJ2-3, with 12 positions matching TRBD2. The CDR3 runs to 15 residues. The V gene end was trimmed by 4 bases and the J gene end by 6 bases; junction bases not matched to a gene: 8. CDR1 SQVTM and CDR2 ANQGSEA come from the germline V gene. This CDR3 reads CSVAGTSGWRDTQYF. For the CDR3, the DNA is TGCAGCGTTGCCGGGACTAGCGGGTGGAGGGATACGCAGTATTTT.

This clone was detected a few times. V gene TRBV7-2 combines with J gene TRBJ2-7, with D maybe TRBD2 (5 bases). The CDR3 extends over 14 amino acids. V lost 5 bases to trimming and J lost 2 bases, with 13 bases between them. Germline lookup yields CDR1 SGHTA and CDR2 FQGNSA. This chain's CDR3 is CASSHRREAYEQYF. CDR3 DNA: TGTGCCAGCAGCCACCGACGGGAAGCCTACGAGCAGTACTTC.

The chain carries TRBV28 and TRBJ1-2, with 9 bases aligning to TRBD1. The V segment lost 5 bases and the J segment 0 bases; nucleotides outside the gene matches: 7. Germline V CDR1 and CDR2: MDHEN, SYDVKM. The CDR3 consists of 16 residues. In DNA form, the CDR3 reads TGTGCCAGCAGTAGGGACAGGGACGCAACTAACTATGGCTACACCTTC. It encodes CASSRDRDATNYGYTF.

The gene calls are TRBV9 and TRBJ2-7; 7 bases are a match to TRBD2. Trimming at V came to 5 bases and at J to 2 bases, leaving 10 bases not matched to a gene. Per the germline V gene, CDR1 is SGDLS and CDR2 is YYNGEE. This CDR3 contains 15 residues. CDR3 protein: CASSGRIGRPYEQYF. CDR3 coding DNA: TGTGCCAGCAGTGGCAGAATCGGGAGGCCCTACGAGCAGTACTTC.

This clone has only one observation. The chain couples TRBV13 to TRBJ2-7, with D possibly matching TRBD1 (5 bases). The CDR3 has 14 amino acids. The ends were cut back, 5 bases at V and 7 bases at J, with 18 bases in the middle. Germline V gives CDR1 PRHDT, CDR2 FYEKMQ (reference sequence). The CDR3 loop reads CASSEPTATVEQYF. The CDR3 DNA reads TGTGCCAGCAGCGAACCGACAGCCACCGTAGAGCAGTACTTC. The whole variable domain, remainder taken from reference TRBV13 and TRBJ2-7, is AAGVIQSPRHLIKEKRETATLKCYPIPRHDTVYWYQQGPGQDPQFLISFYEKMQSDKGSIPDRFSAQQFSDYHSELNMSSLELGDSALYFCASSEPTATVEQYFGPGTRLTVT.

This clone occurred once. The chain has TRBV10-1 and TRBJ2-7; TRBD2 aligns across 12 bases. Germline CDR1 and CDR2: WNHNN and SYGVQD (reference sequence). The CDR3 runs to 14 residues. Trimming cost V 2 bases and J 5 bases; bases outside gene matches: 1. CDR3 DNA sequence: TGCGCCAGCAGTGAGCGACTAGCGGGAGACGAGCAGTACTTC. Translation: CASSERLAGDEQYF.

The chain joins TRBV5-1 to TRBJ1-2, with 9 positions matching TRBD1. The CDR3 consists of 15 residues. Germline-derived CDR1 and CDR2 are SGHRS and YFSETQ. The junction had 5 bases not matched to a gene; V was cut back by 2 bases and J by 3 bases. CDR3 nucleotides: TGCGCCAGCAGCTTTTCGGGACAGGGAGACTATGGCTACACCTTC. Its translation is CASSFSGQGDYGYTF.

The chain joins TRBV4-1 to TRBJ2-7, with no clear D. This CDR3 region has 15 residues. Germline lookup yields CDR1 MGHRA and CDR2 YSYEKL. Trimming pared 1 base from V and 2 bases from J, leaving 12 bases between. This CDR3 is CASSQVAAQAYEQYF. CDR3 coding DNA: TGCGCCAGCAGCCAAGTTGCGGCTCAAGCCTACGAGCAGTACTTC.

The chain couples TRBV28 to TRBJ1-2, with unresolved D. There are 14 residues in the CDR3. Between the trimmed V and J ends, which lost 5 bases and 7 bases, there was a span of 17 bases. Looked up from germline, CDR1 is MDHEN and CDR2 is SYDVKM. The CDR3 coding sequence is TGTGCCAGCAGTCATACTACCAACGGTGGTGGCTACACCTTC. Translation gives CASSHTTNGGGYTF.

This clone has more than one count but fewer than ten. The CDR3 region has the DNA TGTGCCAGCAGCCGAGACAGGAACACTGAAGCTTTCTTT. Residues: CASSRDRNTEAFF. J is TRBJ1-1 and V is TRBV7-7; perhaps TRBD1 as D (5 bases). The CDR3 is 13 residues long. Deletions cut 5 bases from V and 1 base from J, with 8 bases between. Germline lookup yields CDR1 SSHAT and CDR2 FNYEAQ (reference sequence).

The sample holds a few counts of this clone. The chain is built from TRBV5-1 and TRBJ2-7, with D perhaps TRBD2 (6 bases). Germline CDR1 reads SGHRS; CDR2 reads YFSETQ. The CDR3 length is 17 residues. V lost 0 bases and J lost 1, with 17 bases in between. CDR3 protein: CASSLDALATSSYEQYF. DNA of the CDR3: TGCGCCAGCAGCTTGGATGCCCTAGCGACCTCTTCCTACGAGCAGTACTTC.

This chain joins TRBV5-1 and TRBJ1-1; maybe TRBD1 (6 bases). In germline, CDR1 is SGHRS, CDR2 YFSETQ. The V and J ends lost 1 base and 6 bases respectively, with 10 bases between them. The CDR3 length is 13 residues. The CDR3 nucleotides read TGCGCCAGCAGCTTGACAGGGCGTCCTGAAGCTTTCTTT. Its protein is CASSLTGRPEAFF.

The V and J genes are TRBV7-6 and TRBJ2-1; 10 nucleotides line up with TRBD2. The CDR3 runs to 16 residues. After removal of 4 bases from V and 2 bases from J, the junction contained 5 bases not matched to a gene. Germline CDR1 reads SGHVS; CDR2 reads FNYEAQ. In nucleotides, the CDR3 is TGTGCCAGCAGCTCGGAAGCGGGAGGGGCCTACAATGAGCAGTTCTTC. This encodes CASSSEAGGAYNEQFF.

The V gene is TRBV7-2, the J gene TRBJ2-5, with 7 nucleotides matching TRBD1. The CDR3 loop spans 13 amino acids. V was clipped by 8 bases and J by 1 base; unmatched bases: 4. CDR1 and CDR2 from the germline V gene are SGHTA and FQGNSA. CDR3 amino acids: CASAGGTQETQYF. In DNA form, the CDR3 reads TGTGCCAGCGCAGGGGGTACCCAAGAGACCCAGTACTTC.

The chain joins TRBV14 to TRBJ2-7; possibly TRBD1 for D (6 bases). The germline V gene encodes CDR1 SGHDN and CDR2 FVKESK. Trimming left V 4 bases short and J 6 bases short, with 13 bases between. The CDR3 extends over 13 amino acids. As DNA, the CDR3 is TGTGCCAGCAGCCGGCAGGGGCGCTCCGAGCAGTACTTC. Translated: CASSRQGRSEQYF.

Notes on this clone: The same CDR3 arises from other DNA sequences in this sample as well. The rearrangement uses TRBV5-1 and TRBJ2-1; 9 nucleotides agree with TRBD2. J gave up 7 bases and V 6 bases, and 11 bases lay outside the gene matches. This CDR3 has 15 amino acids. Germline-derived CDR1 and CDR2 are SGHRS and YFSETQ. The DNA for the CDR3 is TGCGCCAGCACCTTAGCGGGAGAGTTCTATAATGAGCAGTTCTTC. It yields the protein CASTLAGEFYNEQFF.

The chain has TRBV11-2 and TRBJ2-1, with TRBD1 identical over 7 bases. The junction had 8 bases not matched to a gene; V was cut back by 5 bases and J by 4 bases. Germline V gives CDR1 SGHAT, CDR2 FQNNGV. CDR3 length: 15 amino acids. The CDR3 nucleotides are TGTGCCAGCAGCCAGCCGGGACAGATTTACAATGAGCAGTTCTTC. It specifies CASSQPGQIYNEQFF. The full variable domain, with the rest looked up from reference TRBV11-2 and TRBJ2-1, is EAGVAQSPRYKIIEKRQSVAFWCNPISGHATLYWYQQILGQGPKLLIQFQNNGVVDDSQLPKDRFSAERLKGVDSTLKIQPAKLEDSAVYLCASSQPGQIYNEQFFGPGTRLTVL.

The chain is built from TRBV5-1 and TRBJ2-6; perhaps TRBD2 as D (5 bases). Deletions cut 1 base from V and 2 bases from J, with 7 bases between. Per germline, CDR1 SGHRS and CDR2 YFSETQ. There are 15 residues in the CDR3. CDR3 amino acids: CASSLRGTGANVLTF. In nucleotides, the CDR3 is TGCGCCAGCAGCTTGCGGGGTACTGGGGCCAACGTCCTGACTTTC.

The CDR3: CASRGTGNTGELFF. In DNA form, the CDR3 reads TGTGCCAGCAGGGGGACAGGGAACACCGGGGAGCTGTTTTTT. The chain links TRBV2 to TRBJ2-2, with 8 bases fitting TRBD1. This CDR3 spans 14 amino acids. In germline, CDR1 is SNHLY, CDR2 FYNNEI. V was pared by 6 bases and J by 1 base, with 1 base of the junction left unmatched.

V and J are TRBV6-6 and TRBJ2-7, with 8 bases aligning to TRBD2. Germline V lookup: CDR1 MNHNY, CDR2 SVGAGI (reference sequence). J lost 3 bases, V lost 0 bases, and 4 bases had no gene match. This CDR3 contains 15 residues. The CDR3 reads CASSYSGGGNYEQYF. DNA for the CDR3: TGTGCCAGCAGTTACTCAGGCGGGGGGAACTACGAGCAGTACTTC.

Note on this clone: In the same sample, other DNA sequences code for this CDR3. V and J are TRBV5-1 and TRBJ1-3; D is undetermined. CDR3 length: 14 residues. Trimming left V 0 bases short and J 0 bases short, with 4 bases between. Germline V gene data show CDR1 as SGHRS and CDR2 as YFSETQ. In DNA, the CDR3 is TGCGCCAGCAGCTTGGGAGTCTCTGGAAACACCATATATTTT. Its protein is CASSLGVSGNTIYF.

The CDR3 loop is CASSPSKAGTSTDTQYF. In DNA, the CDR3 is TGTGCCAGCAGCCCTAGTAAGGCGGGGACTAGCACAGATACGCAGTATTTT. The V gene is TRBV9, the J gene TRBJ2-3; tentatively, D is TRBD2 (6 bases). Germline CDR1 is SGDLS and CDR2 is YYNGEE. Between the trimmed V and J ends, which lost 4 bases and 0 bases, there was a span of 18 bases. This CDR3 has 17 residues.

Many counts were recorded for this clone. This chain joins TRBV6-1 and TRBJ2-3; D is ambiguous. V was shortened by 8 bases and J by 0 bases, with 12 bases between the two germline ends. The germline gives CDR1 MNHNS, CDR2 SASEGT. CDR3 size: 14 residues. The CDR3 nucleotides read TGTGCCAGCGGCTTACAACCTAGCACAGATACGCAGTATTTT. Its translation is CASGLQPSTDTQYF.

CDR3 region: CASSVTGSKDEQYF. In DNA form, the CDR3 reads TGTGCCAGCAGCGTGACAGGGTCCAAGGACGAGCAGTACTTC. V gene TRBV6-6 combines with J gene TRBJ2-7; 7 positions agree with TRBD1. Germline trimming cut 6 bases from V and 5 bases from J; bases unmatched to any gene: 10. CDR1 is MNHNY, CDR2 SVGAGI, per germline (reference sequence). The CDR3 extends over 14 amino acids.

V and J are TRBV4-3 and TRBJ2-3; D is uncertain. Germline loops: CDR1 LGHNA, CDR2 YSLEER. The CDR3 extends over 14 amino acids. The V gene lost 1 base and the J gene lost 6 bases, with 11 bases spanning the gap. CDR3 coding DNA: TGCGCCAGCAGCCAAGCGGTGAGAATCGATACGCAGTATTTT. This codes for CASSQAVRIDTQYF.

This clone was counted a few times. The V gene is TRBV28, the J gene TRBJ2-2, with 9 bases matching TRBD2. Germline loops: CDR1 MDHEN, CDR2 SYDVKM. V shed 9 bases, J shed 7 bases, and the junction held 12 bases outside the gene matches. CDR3 length: 15 residues. The CDR3 reads CASFAVGLAFGELFF. DNA for the CDR3: TGTGCCAGTTTCGCGGTGGGACTAGCCTTCGGGGAGCTGTTTTTT.

The genes are TRBV5-1 and TRBJ1-1; 9 bases agree with TRBD1. After removal of 2 bases from V and 3 bases from J, the junction contained 2 bases not matched to a gene. The CDR3 extends over 14 amino acids. CDR1 SGHRS and CDR2 YFSETQ come from the germline V gene. The CDR3 sequence is CASSFTGGDTEAFF. Written as DNA, the CDR3 is TGCGCCAGCAGCTTTACAGGGGGCGACACTGAAGCTTTCTTT.

The CDR3, as DNA: TGTGCCAGCAGCTTAGGGGACAGGGGTGGCAATCAGCCCCAGCATTTT. Amino acid sequence: CASSLGDRGGNQPQHF. The chain uses TRBV7-9 and TRBJ1-5; 10 positions agree with TRBD1. The CDR3 runs 16 residues. Germline V gene data show CDR1 as SEHNR and CDR2 as FQNEAQ (reference sequence). With 1 base clipped from V and 2 bases from J, the junction kept 2 bases outside the gene matches.